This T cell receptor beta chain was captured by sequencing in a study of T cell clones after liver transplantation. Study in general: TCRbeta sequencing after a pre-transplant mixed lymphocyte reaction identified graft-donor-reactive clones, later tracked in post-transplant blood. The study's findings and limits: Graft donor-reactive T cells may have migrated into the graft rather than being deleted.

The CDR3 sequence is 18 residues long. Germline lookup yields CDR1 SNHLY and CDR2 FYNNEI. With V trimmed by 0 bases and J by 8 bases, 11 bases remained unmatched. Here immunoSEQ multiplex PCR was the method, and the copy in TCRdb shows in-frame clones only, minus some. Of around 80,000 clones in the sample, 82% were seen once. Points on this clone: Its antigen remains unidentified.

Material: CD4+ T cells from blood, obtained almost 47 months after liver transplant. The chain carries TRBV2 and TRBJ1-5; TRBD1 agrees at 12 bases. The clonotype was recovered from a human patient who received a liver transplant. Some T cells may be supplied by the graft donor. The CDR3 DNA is TGTGCCAGCAGTGAAGCGTCTGGGGGGACAGGGGGCGGAGAGCCCCAGCATTTT. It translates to CASSEASGGTGGGEPQHF.